These 26 T cell receptor beta chains were sequenced from one sample in a study of human T cells and chemical hapten exposure. TCRdb passed the RACE reads through MiXCR, listing each CDR3 protein once. In the table there are a few hundred thousand distinct CDR3 sequences, about 5.4% of which are singletons. Noted time point: pre-sensitization, week 0. The sample's treatment: therapeutic diphenylcyclopropenone sensitization with weekly scalp DPC. The material sequenced was whole blood, taken in connection with sensitization to the hapten diphenylcyclopropenone (DPC). The receptors were gathered from a woman aged 18-29 years with alopecia areata. Some clones in this sample may be carry-over from other donors' samples.

Only a few counts were recorded for this clonotype. The V gene is TRBV12-3 or TRBV12-4, the J gene TRBJ1-2; no firm D call. The CDR3 consists of 15 residues. V was clipped by 1 base and J by 4 bases, with 13 bases between them. CDR3 bases: TGTGCCAGCAGTTTAGGCCCCGGACGGACCTATGGCTACACCTTC. This sequence encodes CASSLGPGRTYGYTF.

This clonotype was detected a few times. The chain links TRBV12-3 or TRBV12-4 to TRBJ2-7, with TRBD2 identical over 9 bases. J was trimmed by 3 bases and V by 2 bases; bases with no gene match: 5. CDR3 length equals 15 residues. The CDR3 loop reads CASSLRSGGRYEQYF. For the CDR3, the DNA is TGTGCCAGCAGTTTAAGGAGCGGGGGGCGCTACGAGCAGTACTTC.

This clonotype has a count of ten or more. This chain joins TRBV5-6 and TRBJ2-7; 9 nucleotides match TRBD1. The CDR3 spans 13 residues. The germline gives CDR1 SGHDT, CDR2 YYEEEE. Trimming at V came to 4 bases and at J to 4 bases, leaving 3 bases not matched to a gene. This CDR3 reads CASSQQGAYEQYF. The CDR3 region has the DNA TGTGCCAGCAGCCAACAGGGGGCGTACGAGCAGTACTTC.

This clonotype was seen only a few times. V is TRBV28 and J is TRBJ1-5, with 8 bases fitting TRBD1. Unmatched junction bases numbered 4, after V lost 2 bases and J lost 4 bases. CDR3 length equals 15 residues. Per the germline V gene, CDR1 is MDHEN and CDR2 is SYDVKM. The CDR3 region is CASSLTQGANQPQHF. The CDR3, as DNA: TGTGCCAGCAGTTTAACGCAGGGGGCAAATCAGCCCCAGCATTTT.

This clonotype was found many times. The gene calls are TRBV5-1 and TRBJ2-4, with 7 nucleotides matching TRBD1. The length of the CDR3 is 13 residues. The germline V gene has CDR1 SGHRS and CDR2 YFSETQ. The V gene end was trimmed by 7 bases and the J gene end by 5 bases; junction bases not matched to a gene: 6. CDR3: CASQGDSQNIQYF. The CDR3 region has the DNA TGCGCCAGCCAGGGGGACAGCCAAAACATTCAGTACTTC.

The V gene is TRBV7-2, the J gene TRBJ2-5; possible D gene TRBD2, 7 bases. The CDR3 is made up of 15 amino acids. V lost 5 bases, J lost 1 base, and 14 bases lay in between. Germline values: CDR1 SGHTA, CDR2 FQGNSA. The CDR3 protein is CASSLGRGGQETQYF. In nucleotides, the CDR3 is TGTGCCAGCAGCCTGGGAAGGGGGGGCCAAGAGACCCAGTACTTC.

This chain connects TRBV5-1 to TRBJ2-4, with 11 bases fitting TRBD2. Trimming cost V 4 bases and J 4 bases; bases outside gene matches: 4. The CDR3 contains 15 residues. CDR1 SGHRS and CDR2 YFSETQ come from the germline V gene. This CDR3 reads CASSPRTSGKNIQYF. The CDR3 coding sequence is TGCGCCAGCAGCCCAAGGACTAGCGGGAAAAACATTCAGTACTTC.

As regards this clonotype: The junction departs from germline at one end; a sequencing error may be responsible. The V and J genes are TRBV7-2 and TRBJ1-2; 7 positions match TRBD1. The CDR3 contains 16 residues. The germline CDR1 and CDR2 sequences are SGHTA and FQGNSA. The CDR3 DNA reads as TGTGCCGGCAGCAAACAATGGGACAGTACTAACTATGGCTACACCTTC. This encodes CAGSKQWDSTNYGYTF. Together with reference TRBV7-2 and TRBJ1-2, the CDR3 gives the full variable domain: GAGVSQSPSNKVTEKGKDVELRCDPISGHTALYWYRQSLGQGLEFLIYFQGNSAPDKSGLPSDRFSAERTGGSVSTLTIQRTQQEDSAVYLCAGSKQWDSTNYGYTFGSGTRLTVV.

This clonotype has at least ten counts. The rearrangement links TRBV12-3 or TRBV12-4 to TRBJ1-1; D perhaps matches TRBD1 (6 bases). The CDR3 totals 13 residues. The V and J ends lost 6 bases and 3 bases respectively, with 11 bases between them. The CDR3 region is CASRSDRYTEAFF. As DNA, the CDR3 is TGTGCCAGCAGATCGGACAGATACACTGAAGCTTTCTTT.

V and J are TRBV2 and TRBJ1-6, with D uncertain. Germline assignment: CDR1 SNHLY and CDR2 FYNNEI. The V gene lost 5 bases and the J gene lost 0 bases, with 8 bases spanning the gap. The CDR3 has 15 residues. The CDR3 region is CASSNGDSYNSPLHF. CDR3 DNA sequence: TGTGCCAGCAGTAACGGGGACTCCTATAATTCACCCCTCCACTTT.

This clonotype came up a few times. V is TRBV13 and J is TRBJ1-6; D remains ambiguous. CDR3 size: 13 residues. Germline V lookup: CDR1 PRHDT, CDR2 FYEKMQ (reference sequence). Trimming took off 5 bases at V and 6 bases at J, with 8 bases between the two ends. Here the CDR3 reads CASSHSSNSPLHF. The CDR3 bases are TGTGCCAGCAGCCACTCGTCTAATTCACCCCTCCACTTT.

This clonotype was detected only a few times. This chain links TRBV2 with TRBJ1-1, with 7 bases identical to TRBD1. The germline CDR1 and CDR2 sequences are SNHLY and FYNNEI. The CDR3 has 16 residues. V lost 4 bases, J lost 1 base, and 9 bases stayed unmatched. CDR3 sequence reads: CASSGISRTGNTEAFF. The CDR3 nucleotides read TGTGCCAGCAGTGGGATTAGCCGGACAGGGAACACTGAAGCTTTCTTT.

The V and J genes are TRBV4-3 and TRBJ2-3; D is unclear. The CDR3 spans 15 residues. Germline V CDR1 and CDR2: LGHNA, YSLEER. Trimming cost V 2 bases and J 3 bases, with 12 bases left between them. The CDR3 loop is CASSQRDLPTDTQYF. CDR3 coding DNA: TGCGCCAGCAGCCAACGCGACCTTCCAACAGATACGCAGTATTTT.

This clonotype was seen many times. The V call is TRBV12-3 or TRBV12-4, the J call TRBJ2-4, with D maybe TRBD1 (5 bases). V lost 4 bases and J lost 9, with 13 bases in between. This CDR3 comprises 13 residues. Here the CDR3 reads CASSSDIGSIQYF. The CDR3 DNA reads as TGTGCCAGCAGTTCGGACATAGGAAGCATTCAGTACTTC.

There are a few counts of this clonotype. J is TRBJ2-3 and V is TRBV5-8; TRBD2 agrees at 11 bases. The trim removed 2 bases at V and 4 bases at J, leaving 6 bases unmatched. Germline CDR1 and CDR2: SGHTS and YDEGEE. The CDR3 sequence is 16 residues long. CDR3 in amino acids: CASSFKGLAEADTQYF. The CDR3 bases are TGTGCCAGCAGCTTCAAGGGACTAGCGGAAGCAGATACGCAGTATTTT.

This clonotype has just a few counts. V is TRBV5-4 and J is TRBJ2-1; the match to TRBD2 covers 12 bases. CDR1 and CDR2 from the germline V gene are SGHNT and YYREEE (reference sequence). V was pared by 4 bases and J by 8 bases, with 7 bases of the junction left unmatched. CDR3 length equals 15 residues. The CDR3 region is CASSQRLAGVDEQFF. CDR3 DNA sequence: TGTGCCAGCAGCCAACGACTAGCGGGGGTGGATGAGCAGTTCTTC.

A few counts support this clonotype. The V gene is TRBV12-3 or TRBV12-4, the J gene TRBJ1-6; D perhaps matches TRBD1 (5 bases). Deletions cut 3 bases from V and 8 bases from J, with 20 bases between. The length of the CDR3 is 17 residues. CDR3 region: CASSFGQGGSQYSPLHF. Written as DNA, the CDR3 is TGTGCCAGCAGTTTTGGGCAGGGAGGGAGTCAGTATTCACCCCTCCACTTT.

This clonotype was detected only a few times. The CDR3 region is CASSPRQGVENEQFF. The CDR3 nucleotides read TGTGCCAGCAGCCCCAGGCAGGGGGTTGAAAATGAGCAGTTCTTC. The chain joins TRBV11-2 to TRBJ2-1; 7 positions match TRBD1. Germline trimming cut 5 bases from V and 7 bases from J; bases unmatched to any gene: 11. The CDR3 has 15 amino acids. Germline CDR1 and CDR2: SGHAT and FQNNGV.

This clonotype came up many times. V usage is TRBV6-1 and J usage is TRBJ2-7, with D possibly matching TRBD2 (6 bases). Deletions cut 7 bases from V and 5 bases from J, with 12 bases between. CDR3 length: 12 residues. From germline, CDR1 is MNHNS and CDR2 SASEGT. Here the CDR3 DNA reads TGTGCCAGCAAACTTAGGGAGGACGAGCAGTACTTC. This translates into CASKLREDEQYF.

This clonotype was seen at least ten times. This rearrangement joins TRBV18 to TRBJ2-3; D possibly matches TRBD1 or TRBD2 (5 bases each). Germline-derived CDR1 and CDR2 are KGHSH and LQKENI. This CDR3 comprises 13 residues. Trimming pared 0 bases from V and 4 bases from J, leaving 5 bases between. CDR3 sequence (DNA): TGTGCCAGCTCACCACCGGGGGCAGATACGCAGTATTTT. This sequence encodes CASSPPGADTQYF. The full variable domain, its missing parts supplied by reference TRBV18 and TRBJ2-3, is NAGVMQNPRHLVRRRGQEARLRCSPMKGHSHVYWYRQLPEEGLKFMVYLQKENIIDESGMPKERFSAEFPKEGPSILRIQQVVRGDSAAYFCASSPPGADTQYFGPGTRLTVL.

This sequence joins TRBV5-6 and TRBJ2-4; D unresolved. V was clipped by 2 bases and J by 9 bases, with 15 bases between them. CDR1 SGHDT and CDR2 YYEEEE come from the germline V gene. The CDR3 has 14 residues. Here the CDR3 reads CASSFLQDGAIQYF. The DNA of the CDR3 is TGTGCCAGCAGCTTTCTCCAGGATGGAGCCATTCAGTACTTC.

This clonotype was observed a handful of times. The rearrangement links TRBV6-5 to TRBJ2-1; a weak D match, TRBD2 (5 bases). Germline loops: CDR1 MNHEY, CDR2 SVGAGI. The CDR3 runs to 13 residues. Trimming shortened V by 0 bases and J by 16 bases, and 16 bases separated the two germline ends. The CDR3 DNA sequence: TGTGCCAGCAGTTACTCTCCCCGGACGGACTCTTTCTTC. It yields the protein CASSYSPRTDSFF.

This clonotype was picked up a small number of times. This rearrangement joins TRBV2 to TRBJ2-4, with TRBD2 identical over 8 bases. CDR1 is SNHLY, CDR2 FYNNEI, per germline. The J segment lost 15 bases and the V segment lost 7 bases, leaving 11 bases of the junction unmatched. The CDR3 runs to 12 residues. CDR3: CASTREVAGLYF. For the CDR3, the DNA is TGTGCCAGCACCAGAGAGGTAGCGGGGTTGTACTTC.

This clonotype was picked up many times. The chain links TRBV5-5 to TRBJ1-2, with D possibly matching TRBD1 (5 bases). The germline V and J ends were trimmed by 1 base and 2 bases, with 12 bases remaining between them. The CDR3 is 15 residues long. Germline CDR1 is SGHKS and CDR2 is YYEKEE (reference sequence). The chain's CDR3 is CASSLSGQINYGYTF. The CDR3 nucleotides are TGTGCCAGCAGCTTGTCGGGGCAGATCAACTATGGCTACACCTTC. Full variable domain (remainder filled in from reference TRBV5-5 and TRBJ1-2): DAGVTQSPTHLIKTRGQQVTLRCSPISGHKSVSWYQQVLGQGPQFIFQYYEKEERGRGNFPDRFSARQFPNYSSELNVNALLLGDSALYLCASSLSGQINYGYTFGSGTRLTVV.

This clonotype was counted ten times or more. This chain links TRBV11-2 with TRBJ2-5; D is unresolved. V was cut by 0 bases and J by 5 bases, with 13 bases left in between. Germline V CDR1 and CDR2: SGHAT, FQNNGV. The CDR3 consists of 15 residues. The CDR3 is CASSLDPRPGETQYF. The CDR3 bases are TGTGCCAGCAGCTTAGATCCCCGCCCCGGGGAGACCCAGTACTTC.

There are a few counts of this clonotype. The chain links TRBV27 to TRBJ2-3; unclear D gene. The CDR3 length is 14 residues. Trimming removed 5 bases from V and 0 bases from J, with 9 bases in between. The germline gives CDR1 MNHEY, CDR2 SMNVEV (reference sequence). CDR3 protein: CASSAETSTDTQYF. The CDR3 bases are TGTGCCAGCAGTGCGGAAACTAGCACAGATACGCAGTATTTT.